This T cell receptor beta chain emerged from a study of T cells in Graves' hyperthyroidism and ophthalmopathy. Study-level results: Among thyroid clonotypes expanded above 0.001, most also appeared in blood.

Amplified TCR beta CDR3 regions derived from RNA transcripts. TCR CDR3 regions were first amplified by RT-PCR with HTBI primers. Via MiXCR, TCRdb re-called the multiplex PCR reads, giving one row per CDR3 protein. The sample records about 420,000 distinct CDR3 sequences, 15% to 19% being singletons. Losses at the gene ends were 5 bases for V and 6 bases for J; bases not matched to a gene: 5. This CDR3 is 13 amino acids long. CDR1 and CDR2 (germline): SGHAT, FQNNGV. This clonotype was recorded at least ten times. What it recognizes is unknown. Across 18 months, stable Graves' hyperthyroidism was marked by no progression to ophthalmopathy.

The sequenced material came from blood. The sequence was obtained from a woman younger than 35 with Graves' hyperthyroidism. This chain joins TRBV11-2 and TRBJ1-1, with TRBD1 matching 8 bases. The CDR3 DNA follows: TGTGCCAGCAGCATAAGGACAGGGTCTGAAGCTTTCTTT. It specifies CASSIRTGSEAFF.